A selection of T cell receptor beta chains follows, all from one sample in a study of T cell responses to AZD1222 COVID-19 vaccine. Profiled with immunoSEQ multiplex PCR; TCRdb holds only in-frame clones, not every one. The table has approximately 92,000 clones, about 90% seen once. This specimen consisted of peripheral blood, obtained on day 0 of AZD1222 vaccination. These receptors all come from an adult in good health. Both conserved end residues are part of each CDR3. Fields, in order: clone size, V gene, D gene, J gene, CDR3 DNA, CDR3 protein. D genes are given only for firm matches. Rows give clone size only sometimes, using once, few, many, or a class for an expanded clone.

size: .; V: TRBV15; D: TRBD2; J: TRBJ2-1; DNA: TGTGCCACCAGCTTAACTAGCGGGGCCTACAATGAGCAGTTCTTC; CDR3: CATSLTSGAYNEQFF
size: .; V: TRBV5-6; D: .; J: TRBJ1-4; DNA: TGTGCCAGCAGCGAGGGAGTCACTAATGAAAAACTGTTTTTT; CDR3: CASSEGVTNEKLFF
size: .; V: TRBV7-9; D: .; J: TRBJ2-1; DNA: TGTGCCAGCAGCGACGTCGGCTCCTACAATGAGCAGTTCTTC; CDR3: CASSDVGSYNEQFF
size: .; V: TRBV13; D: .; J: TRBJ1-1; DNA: TGTGCCAGCAGCTTAGAGCAGGGCCGGGCTGAAGCTTTCTTT; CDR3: CASSLEQGRAEAFF
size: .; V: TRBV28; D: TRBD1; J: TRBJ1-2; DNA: TGTGCCAGCCCCCCACAGGGGAATAACTATGGCTACACCTTC; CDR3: CASPPQGNNYGYTF
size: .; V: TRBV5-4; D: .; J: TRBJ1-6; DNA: TGTGCCAGCAGCTTGGGCAGGGGTAATTCACCCCTCCACTTT; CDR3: CASSLGRGNSPLHF
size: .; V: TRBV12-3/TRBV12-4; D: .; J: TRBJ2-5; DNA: TGTGCCAGCAGTTTTCCCGGAGAGACCCAGTACTTC; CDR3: CASSFPGETQYF
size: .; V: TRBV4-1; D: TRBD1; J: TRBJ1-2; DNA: TGCGCCAGCAGCCAAGGATTAAGACAGGGGACAAGCTACACCTTC; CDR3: CASSQGLRQGTSYTF
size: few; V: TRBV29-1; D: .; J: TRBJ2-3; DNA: TGCAGCCTAACCGGGACGGCTAGCACAGATACGCAGTATTTT; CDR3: CSLTGTASTDTQYF
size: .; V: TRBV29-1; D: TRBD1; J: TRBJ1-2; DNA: TGCAGCGTTAAGGGGACAGGGGGCATTGGCTATGGCTACACCTTC; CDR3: CSVKGTGGIGYGYTF
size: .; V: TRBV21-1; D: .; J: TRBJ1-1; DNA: TGTGCCAGCAGCAAAGACGGCCAGAACACTGAAGCTTTCTTT; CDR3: CASSKDGQNTEAFF